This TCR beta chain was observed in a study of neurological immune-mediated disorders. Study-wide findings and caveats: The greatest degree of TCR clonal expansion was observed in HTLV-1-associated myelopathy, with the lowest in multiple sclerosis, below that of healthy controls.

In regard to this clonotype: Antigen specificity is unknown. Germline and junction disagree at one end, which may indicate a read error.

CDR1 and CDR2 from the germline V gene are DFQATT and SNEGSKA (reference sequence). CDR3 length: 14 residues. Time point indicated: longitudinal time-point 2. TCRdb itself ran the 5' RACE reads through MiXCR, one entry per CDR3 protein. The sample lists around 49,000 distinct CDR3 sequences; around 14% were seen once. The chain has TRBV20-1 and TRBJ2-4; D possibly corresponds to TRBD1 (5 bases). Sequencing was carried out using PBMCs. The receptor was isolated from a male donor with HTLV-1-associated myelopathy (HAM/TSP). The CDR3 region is CSVRDWWGEDIQYF. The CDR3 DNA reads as TGCAGTGTTAGAGATTGGTGGGGCGAGGACATTCAGTACTTC.